This T cell receptor (beta chain) came from a study of blood T cell repertoires in COVID-19. Across the study: Collection of acute and convalescent COVID-19 samples took place in the United States, Italy and Spain.

Enrollees, about 18 to 95 years old, lived in fewer than 25 US areas. Per the original data handling: Amplification of reference gene primers was used by the study to estimate nucleated cell counts. Assay: immunoSEQ multiplex PCR; the TCRdb copy retains only in-frame clones and omits some. V, J and clone size are taken as reported in that table, and D and trimming were inferred from the DNA itself. The sample holds some 190,000 clones; around 88% are singletons and the top ten take around 5%. CDR1 KGHSH and CDR2 LQKENI come from the germline V gene. This CDR3 is 13 amino acids long. Deletions cut 0 bases from V and 13 bases from J, with 13 bases between.

The source of this sequence is a man in his forties with acute COVID-19. Material: PBMCs or T cells enriched from blood (not recorded which). The V call is TRBV18, the J call TRBJ2-1; a possible D gene is TRBD2 (5 bases). CDR3 sequence (DNA): TGTGCCAGCTCACCACCGGCGTCTAGCTCTCAGTTCTTC. This gives the protein CASSPPASSSQFF.